A selection of T cell receptor beta chains follows, all from one sample in a study of T cell repertoires in cytomegalovirus infection. TCRdb independently ran MiXCR on the reads; one entry per CDR3 protein. The sample contains around 180,000 distinct CDR3 sequences, approximately 20% of which appear only once. The sample taken for sequencing was PBMCs. These receptors were collected from a human donor in good health (CMV status not recorded). Some clones in this sample may be carry-over from other donors' samples. Each CDR3 is given with its conserved first and last residue. The D gene is left open where the match is weak. Part of the rows lack a size; the others show once, few, many or a class for expanded clones.

DNA: TGTGCCAGCAGTTACTTCGACAAGGCTCAGCCCCAGCATTTT
CDR3: CASSYFDKAQPQHF
V: TRBV6-2/TRBV6-3
D: -
size: few
J: TRBJ1-5

DNA: TGTGCCAGCAGTTACCCAGGGACGGCCCGGGCGCAGTACTTC
CDR3: CASSYPGTARAQYF
V: TRBV6-6
D: -
size: -
J: TRBJ2-5

DNA: TGTGCCAGCAGTCCAGTTACGGGGAACACTGAAGCTTTCTTT
CDR3: CASSPVTGNTEAFF
V: TRBV7-8
D: -
size: many
J: TRBJ1-1

DNA: TGTGCCAGCAGCCCTAGCGGCTTCACAGATACGCAGTATTTT
CDR3: CASSPSGFTDTQYF
V: TRBV7-9
D: TRBD2
size: many
J: TRBJ2-3

DNA: TGTGCCAGCAGGTCATTTGGGTTTTACACTGAAGCTTTCTTT
CDR3: CASRSFGFYTEAFF
V: TRBV12-3/TRBV12-4
D: -
size: few
J: TRBJ1-1

DNA: TGTGCCAGCGAGTCGCGGACAGGGGGCACCGGGGAGCTGTTTTTT
CDR3: CASESRTGGTGELFF
V: TRBV7-4
D: TRBD1
size: -
J: TRBJ2-2

DNA: TGTGCCAGCCTAGTTAGGACAGGGGACACTGAAGCTTTCTTT
CDR3: CASLVRTGDTEAFF
V: TRBV6-1
D: TRBD1
size: many
J: TRBJ1-1

DNA: TGTGCAGGCGGGGATAACTATGGCTACACCTTC
CDR3: CAGGDNYGYTF
V: TRBV28
D: -
size: -
J: TRBJ1-2

DNA: TGCAGTGCTAGAGACATTGATGACAGGTCCGCCGCTCAAGAGACCCAGTACTTC
CDR3: CSARDIDDRSAAQETQYF
V: TRBV20-1
D: -
size: -
J: TRBJ2-5

DNA: TGTGCCAGCACGCTAGGCACAGATACGCAGTATTTT
CDR3: CASTLGTDTQYF
V: TRBV12-3/TRBV12-4
D: -
size: many
J: TRBJ2-3

DNA: TGTGCCAGCAGCCACAGGGCTAACTATGGCTACACCTTC
CDR3: CASSHRANYGYTF
V: TRBV7-2
D: -
size: few
J: TRBJ1-2

DNA: TGTGCCAGCAGCCCCCTTGGGCGATCGGAGCAGTTCTTC
CDR3: CASSPLGRSEQFF
V: TRBV7-6
D: -
size: few
J: TRBJ2-1

DNA: TGCGCCAGCAGCGGTGGGACTAGCGCATCCTACGAGCAGTACTTC
CDR3: CASSGGTSASYEQYF
V: TRBV10-2
D: TRBD2
size: few
J: TRBJ2-7

DNA: TGCAGCGTTGAGTCGGGACGGTCCTACGAGCAGTACTTC
CDR3: CSVESGRSYEQYF
V: TRBV29-1
D: -
size: few
J: TRBJ2-7

DNA: TGTGCCAGCAGCTTGGACTTCGCCAATGAGCAGTTCTTC
CDR3: CASSLDFANEQFF
V: TRBV7-3
D: -
size: few
J: TRBJ2-1

DNA: TGTGCCAGTAGTCTTCTACCAGCGGGGGAGACTGAAGCTTTCTTT
CDR3: CASSLLPAGETEAFF
V: TRBV19
D: -
size: many
J: TRBJ1-1

DNA: TGCGCCAGCAGCCAAGGGGTTACAGCCTCTAACTATGGCTACACCTTC
CDR3: CASSQGVTASNYGYTF
V: TRBV4-1
D: -
size: -
J: TRBJ1-2

DNA: TGTGCCAGCAGTTGGGTCGAGACCGGGGAGCTGTTTTTT
CDR3: CASSWVETGELFF
V: TRBV6-2/TRBV6-3
D: -
size: many
J: TRBJ2-2

DNA: TGTGCCAGCAGTTTTCCTAGCGGCACAATGTCAGAGACCCAGTACTTC
CDR3: CASSFPSGTMSETQYF
V: TRBV12-3/TRBV12-4
D: TRBD2
size: -
J: TRBJ2-5

DNA: TGTGCCAGTAGTATAAATGGACAGAGCTACGAGCAGTACTTC
CDR3: CASSINGQSYEQYF
V: TRBV19
D: -
size: -
J: TRBJ2-7

DNA: TGTGCCAGTGCCTCGACAGGGGGCGCCCTGAGGACCGGGGAGCTGTTTTTT
CDR3: CASASTGGALRTGELFF
V: TRBV28
D: TRBD1
size: few
J: TRBJ2-2

DNA: TGTGCCAGCAGCTTAGGATCAGGCTACGAGCAGTACTTC
CDR3: CASSLGSGYEQYF
V: TRBV7-6
D: -
size: many
J: TRBJ2-7

DNA: TGTGCCAGCAGGCGGGGGGGGGCCTACGAGCAGTACTTC
CDR3: CASRRGGAYEQYF
V: TRBV12-3/TRBV12-4
D: TRBD2
size: few
J: TRBJ2-7

DNA: TGTGCCAGCAGCTTGGCGCGCATGCCCCTTTTAGTTTCAAACCAGCCCCAGCATTTT
CDR3: CASSLARMPLLVSNQPQHF
V: TRBV7-8
D: -
size: many
J: TRBJ1-5

DNA: TGTGCCAGCAGTTACCGCCCGCCGGGCACTGAAGCTTTCTTT
CDR3: CASSYRPPGTEAFF
V: TRBV6-5
D: -
size: few
J: TRBJ1-1

DNA: TGTGCCAGCTGCCCGACGGGGACAGTCCCAGATACGCAGTATTTT
CDR3: CASCPTGTVPDTQYF
V: TRBV28
D: TRBD1
size: -
J: TRBJ2-3

DNA: TGTGCCAGCAGGGCGTCGGGAAGCAATCAGCCCCAGCATTTT
CDR3: CASRASGSNQPQHF
V: TRBV7-9
D: -
size: few
J: TRBJ1-5

DNA: TGTGCCACCAGCATAGGGGACAGTTCCTCCTACGAGCAGTACTTC
CDR3: CATSIGDSSSYEQYF
V: TRBV15
D: TRBD1
size: once
J: TRBJ2-7

DNA: TGTGCCAGCAGTGAGGGGACTAGCGGGAGGGCCGACGAGCAGTACTTC
CDR3: CASSEGTSGRADEQYF
V: TRBV2
D: TRBD2
size: -
J: TRBJ2-7

DNA: TGCAGTGCCACATCTTGGACAGGAGACGAGCAGTACTTC
CDR3: CSATSWTGDEQYF
V: TRBV20-1
D: TRBD1
size: -
J: TRBJ2-7

DNA: TGTGCCAGCAGCACGACAGTGACCTGGGGAGCTTTCTTT
CDR3: CASSTTVTWGAFF
V: TRBV7-9
D: -
size: few
J: TRBJ1-1

DNA: TGCAGCGTTGAAACAGGGGCGGACTATGGCTACACCTTC
CDR3: CSVETGADYGYTF
V: TRBV29-1
D: TRBD1
size: once
J: TRBJ1-2

DNA: TGTGCCAGCAGTGGCATTCGGGGGGGTGGTTCACCCCTCCACTTT
CDR3: CASSGIRGGGSPLHF
V: TRBV2
D: -
size: many
J: TRBJ1-6

DNA: TGCGCCAGCAGCCAAGAAGTCAGGGGGATGAACACTGAAGCTTTCTTT
CDR3: CASSQEVRGMNTEAFF
V: TRBV4-1
D: TRBD1
size: -
J: TRBJ1-1

DNA: TGTGCCACCAGCAGAGATGCAGGCAATGAGCAGTTCTTC
CDR3: CATSRDAGNEQFF
V: TRBV15
D: -
size: -
J: TRBJ2-1

DNA: TGTGCCAGAAACGACTTAACCGGGGAGCTGTTTTTT
CDR3: CARNDLTGELFF
V: TRBV6-2/TRBV6-3
D: -
size: few
J: TRBJ2-2

DNA: TGTGCCAGCAGTTCTCCTAGCGGGGGGTCCTACAATGAGCAGTTCTTC
CDR3: CASSSPSGGSYNEQFF
V: TRBV28
D: TRBD2
size: few
J: TRBJ2-1

DNA: TGTGCCAGCAGCCCGGGACGGACAGGACCCCCAGAGGCTTTC
CDR3: CASSPGRTGPPEAF
V: TRBV5-4
D: TRBD1
size: -
J: TRBJ2-7

DNA: TGTGCCAGCAGCTCAGAGACAGGGTACCCCCAGCATTTT
CDR3: CASSSETGYPQHF
V: TRBV7-9
D: TRBD1
size: many
J: TRBJ1-5

DNA: TGTGCCAGCAGAGGCGGGATGGGCGAGCAGTACTTC
CDR3: CASRGGMGEQYF
V: TRBV7-9
D: -
size: few
J: TRBJ2-7

DNA: TGTGCCAGCAGTGAACAGGGAGGGAACACTGAAGCTTTCTTT
CDR3: CASSEQGGNTEAFF
V: TRBV2
D: -
size: -
J: TRBJ1-1

DNA: TGTGCCAGCAGCCCCTTGAGTAAAGCCACCTACGAGCAGTACTTC
CDR3: CASSPLSKATYEQYF
V: TRBV7-9
D: -
size: few
J: TRBJ2-7

DNA: TGCAGCGTTACCGAGCGGAACCAAGAGACCCAGTACTTC
CDR3: CSVTERNQETQYF
V: TRBV29-1
D: -
size: few
J: TRBJ2-5

DNA: TGCAGCGTTGAAAGGGGAGGGCCACCGCGCGAGCAGTACTTC
CDR3: CSVERGGPPREQYF
V: TRBV29-1
D: TRBD2
size: once
J: TRBJ2-7

DNA: TGTGCCAGCAGCCCCAGGGGGGGGCACAATGAGCAGTTCTTC
CDR3: CASSPRGGHNEQFF
V: TRBV7-6
D: -
size: once
J: TRBJ2-1

DNA: TGTGCCAGCAGTTATGATCCTAGCGGGAGGGAGCAGTTCTTC
CDR3: CASSYDPSGREQFF
V: TRBV7-2
D: TRBD2
size: many
J: TRBJ2-1

DNA: TGTGCCAGCAGGAATACAGGGGAGAGCCAGTACTTC
CDR3: CASRNTGESQYF
V: TRBV12-3/TRBV12-4
D: TRBD1
size: -
J: TRBJ2-7

DNA: TGCGCCAGCAGCTTGAGGGCGGGCGATCAGCCCCAGCATTTT
CDR3: CASSLRAGDQPQHF
V: TRBV5-1
D: -
size: few
J: TRBJ1-5

DNA: TGTGCCAGCAACCCGGGAACCGGGGAGCTGTTTTTT
CDR3: CASNPGTGELFF
V: TRBV6-2/TRBV6-3
D: -
size: -
J: TRBJ2-2

DNA: TGTGCCAGCTCACAAACAGGGACTGAGCAGTTCTTC
CDR3: CASSQTGTEQFF
V: TRBV18
D: -
size: -
J: TRBJ2-1